The rows below give T cell receptor beta chains drawn from one sample of a study of T cells in Graves' hyperthyroidism and ophthalmopathy. TCRdb re-derived calls from the multiplex PCR reads in MiXCR, one entry per CDR3 protein. The table records about 590,000 distinct CDR3 sequences, about 15% of them present only once. The material sequenced was blood. All receptors derive from a woman aged 25 to 45 with Graves' hyperthyroidism. CDR3s include the opening cysteine and the closing phenylalanine or tryptophan. D genes are given only for firm matches. Clone size, where shown, is once, few, many, or a class for clones that have expanded.

clone_size d_call j_call v_call cdr3_aa cdr3_nt
- - TRBJ1-6 TRBV3-1 CASSQVATNSPLHF TGTGCCAGCAGCCAAGTCGCCACCAATTCACCCCTCCACTTT
- - TRBJ2-1 TRBV7-2 CASSSHEGGINNEQFF TGTGCCAGCAGCTCTCACGAGGGTGGGATCAACAATGAGCAGTTCTTC
once TRBD2 TRBJ2-2 TRBV5-4 CASSHDGARGGNSGELFF TGTGCCAGCAGCCACGACGGGGCCCGGGGGGGGAACAGCGGGGAGCTGTTTTTT
- - TRBJ1-5 TRBV5-1 CASSEEAGLGQPQHF TGCGCCAGCTCAGAAGAAGCAGGGTTGGGCCAGCCCCAGCATTTT
- - TRBJ2-1 TRBV7-3 CASSFGSSNEQFF TGTGCCAGCAGCTTCGGGAGCTCCAATGAGCAGTTCTTC
many - TRBJ2-7 TRBV5-1 CASSFDTAYEQYF TGCGCCAGCAGCTTTGACACGGCCTACGAGCAGTACTTC
many TRBD1 TRBJ2-2 TRBV20-1 CSAAGTDNTGELFF TGCAGTGCTGCCGGGACAGACAACACCGGGGAGCTGTTTTTT
once - TRBJ2-5 TRBV27 CATSPDGETQYF TGTGCCACCAGCCCCGATGGGGAGACCCAGTACTTC
- - TRBJ1-3 TRBV5-1 CASSLQTASSGNTIYF TGCGCCAGCAGCTTGCAGACGGCGAGCTCTGGAAACACCATATATTTT
many TRBD1 TRBJ2-3 TRBV5-1 CASSPSAGGSTDTQYF TGCGCCAGCAGCCCCTCGGCAGGGGGTAGCACAGATACGCAGTATTTT
many TRBD1 TRBJ1-6 TRBV10-2 CASSEGDSGDSPLHF TGCGCCAGCAGTGAGGGGGACAGTGGGGATTCACCCCTCCACTTT
once - TRBJ2-3 TRBV7-9 CASSLMETDTQYF TGTGCCAGCAGCTTAATGGAGACAGATACGCAGTATTTT
few TRBD2 TRBJ2-1 TRBV3-1 CASSRKSGSLSYNEQFF TGTGCCAGCAGCCGGAAAAGCGGGAGTTTATCCTACAATGAGCAGTTCTTC
many - TRBJ1-1 TRBV5-1 CASSLDPGGTEAFF TGCGCCAGCAGCTTGGACCCTGGGGGCACTGAAGCTTTCTTT
many - TRBJ2-7 TRBV7-9 CASSQAIHEQYF TGTGCCAGCAGCCAGGCGATCCACGAGCAGTACTTC
many - TRBJ2-5 TRBV7-2 CASSLEERAGGETQYF TGTGCCAGCAGCTTAGAGGAGCGGGCTGGCGGGGAGACCCAGTACTTC
few - TRBJ2-1 TRBV20-1 CSAGVWDEQFF TGCAGCGCTGGCGTTTGGGATGAGCAGTTCTTC
many - TRBJ1-1 TRBV18 CASSRVQNTEAFF TGTGCCAGCTCACGGGTCCAGAACACTGAAGCTTTCTTT
- - TRBJ2-2 TRBV11-2 CASSSDRRTGELFF TGTGCCAGCAGCTCGGATCGGAGAACCGGGGAGCTGTTTTTT
many - TRBJ2-1 TRBV3-1 CASSHPGAGKQFF TGTGCCAGCAGCCACCCCGGGGCGGGTAAGCAGTTCTTC
many - TRBJ2-7 TRBV6-5 CASSYSVSLADSYEQYF TGTGCCAGCAGTTACTCCGTGAGTTTGGCAGACTCCTACGAGCAGTACTTC
many TRBD1 TRBJ1-2 TRBV6-5 CASSYRGQGDYGYTF TGTGCCAGCAGTTACCGGGGACAGGGCGACTATGGCTACACCTTC
- - TRBJ1-1 TRBV2 CASREQVVNTEAFF TGTGCCAGCAGAGAACAGGTGGTGAACACTGAAGCTTTCTTT
many TRBD1 TRBJ2-7 TRBV6-1 CASSPWTGGLSYEQYF TGTGCCAGCAGTCCATGGACAGGGGGTCTTAGCTACGAGCAGTACTTC
many TRBD2 TRBJ2-7 TRBV7-2 CASSQTSGSPYEQYF TGTGCCAGCAGTCAGACTAGCGGGAGCCCTTACGAGCAGTACTTC
few - TRBJ2-7 TRBV6-1 CASRPSTYEQYF TGTGCCAGCAGACCAAGCACCTACGAGCAGTACTTC
- - TRBJ1-2 TRBV3-1 CASSPLGQNSGGYTF TGTGCCAGCAGCCCCTTAGGGCAGAATTCTGGGGGCTACACCTTC
many TRBD1 TRBJ2-7 TRBV11-3 CASSLQGAREQYF TGTGCCAGCAGCTTACAGGGGGCTCGGGAGCAGTACTTC
- TRBD1 TRBJ1-3 TRBV30 CAWDGQGGNTIYF TGTGCCTGGGATGGACAGGGTGGAAACACCATATATTTT
many TRBD2 TRBJ2-7 TRBV15 CATREREGSYEQYF TGTGCCACCAGGGAGCGGGAGGGCTCCTACGAGCAGTACTTC
- TRBD1 TRBJ2-7 TRBV6-1 CASSLTGTGSSYEQYF TGTGCCAGCAGCCTCACCGGGACAGGGAGCTCCTACGAGCAGTACTTC
many TRBD1 TRBJ2-7 TRBV7-2 CASSPPEGALSEQYF TGTGCCAGCAGCCCCCCCGAGGGGGCGCTTTCCGAGCAGTACTTC
many - TRBJ2-1 TRBV30 CAWSVHSGGEQFF TGTGCCTGGAGTGTACATTCGGGCGGGGAGCAGTTCTTC
few - TRBJ1-4 TRBV5-6 CASSYARGEKLFF TGTGCCAGCAGCTACGCTCGGGGTGAAAAACTGTTTTTT